This T cell receptor (beta chain) was sequenced in a study of cytomegalovirus exposure and HLA in healthy donors. Study at large: Among the 400 or so donors who were genotyped, approximately 84% fell in the genetic ancestry cluster that is associated with self-reported Caucasian donors. Study-wide points: Specificity of a few CMV-associated chains for CMV antigens was verified in vitro.

In the case of this clone: Its specificity is not known.

PCR used 60 Vbeta primers and 13 Jbeta primers. Profiling relied on immunoSEQ multiplex PCR, and the TCRdb table lists in-frame clones only, not all of them. Of about 94,000 clones in the sample, around four fifths were seen once. Germline CDR1 and CDR2: MNHNY and SVGAGI (reference sequence). The CDR3 has 13 residues. The V gene lost 7 bases and the J gene lost 0 bases, with 9 bases spanning the gap. This TCR was sampled from a man in his forties in good health and CMV-seropositive. V gene TRBV6-6 combines with J gene TRBJ1-1; D possibly corresponds to TRBD1 (5 bases). Sequencing used PBMCs. The CDR3 reads CASTTAMNTEAFF. Here the CDR3 DNA reads TGTGCCAGCACGACAGCTATGAACACTGAAGCTTTCTTT.